This TCR beta chain is drawn from a study of blood T cell repertoires in COVID-19. Looking at the study overall: Some COVID-19 samples were acute and others convalescent; all came from the United States, Italy and Spain. T cells, B-cell-depleted T cells, or PBMCs provided the cDNA or gDNA that served as material.

This table comes from immunoSEQ multiplex PCR, and its TCRdb copy is limited to in-frame clones, with some not included. Of 100,000 or so clones listed, about 86% are singletons. Which cohort a participant joined came from the clinical history participants gave. Two consecutive negative NP/OP PCR tests, clearance, or resolved symptoms defined Cohort 3 recovery. Germline lookup yields CDR1 SGHTA and CDR2 FQGTGA. The CDR3 contains 17 residues. The V end lost 1 base, the J end lost 0 bases, and 13 bases lay between the germline ends. This rearrangement joins TRBV7-3 to TRBJ2-1, with a tentative D call TRBD1 (6 bases). Sequenced: PBMCs or T cells enriched from blood (not recorded which). The TCR comes from a woman aged 50 to 60 who had recovered from COVID-19. The CDR3 here is CASSLRNGDISYNEQFF. The CDR3 DNA is TGTGCCAGCAGCTTAAGGAATGGGGACATCTCCTACAATGAGCAGTTCTTC.